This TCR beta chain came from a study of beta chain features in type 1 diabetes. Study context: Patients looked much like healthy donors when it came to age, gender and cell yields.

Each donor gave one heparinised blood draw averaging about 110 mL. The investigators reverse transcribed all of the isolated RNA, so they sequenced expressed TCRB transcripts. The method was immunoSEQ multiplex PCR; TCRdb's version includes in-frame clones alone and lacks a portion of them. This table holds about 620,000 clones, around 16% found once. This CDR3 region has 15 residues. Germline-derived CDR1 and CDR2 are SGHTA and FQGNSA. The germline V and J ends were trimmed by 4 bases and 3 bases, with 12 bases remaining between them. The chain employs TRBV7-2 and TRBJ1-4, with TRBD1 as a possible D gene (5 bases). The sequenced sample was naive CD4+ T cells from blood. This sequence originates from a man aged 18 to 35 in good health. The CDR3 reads CASSSGGVSNEKLFF. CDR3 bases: TGTGCCAGCAGCTCAGGAGGGGTTTCTAATGAAAAACTGTTTTTT. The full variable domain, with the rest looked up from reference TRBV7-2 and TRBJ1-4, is GAGVSQSPSNKVTEKGKDVELRCDPISGHTALYWYRQSLGQGLEFLIYFQGNSAPDKSGLPSDRFSAERTGGSVSTLTIQRTQQEDSAVYLCASSSGGVSNEKLFFGSGTQLSVL.